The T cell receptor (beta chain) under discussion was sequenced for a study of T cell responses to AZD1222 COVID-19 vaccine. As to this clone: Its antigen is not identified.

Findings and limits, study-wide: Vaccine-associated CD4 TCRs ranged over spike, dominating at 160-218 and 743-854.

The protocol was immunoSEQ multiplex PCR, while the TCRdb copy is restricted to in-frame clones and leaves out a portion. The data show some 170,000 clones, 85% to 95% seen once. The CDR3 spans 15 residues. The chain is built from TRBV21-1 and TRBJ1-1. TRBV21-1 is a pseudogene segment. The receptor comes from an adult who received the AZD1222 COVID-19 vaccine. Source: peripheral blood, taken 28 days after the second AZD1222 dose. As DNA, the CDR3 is TGTGCCAGCAGCCCTTTCCCTAGGATGAACACTGAAGCTTTCTTT. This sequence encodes CASSPFPRMNTEAFF.